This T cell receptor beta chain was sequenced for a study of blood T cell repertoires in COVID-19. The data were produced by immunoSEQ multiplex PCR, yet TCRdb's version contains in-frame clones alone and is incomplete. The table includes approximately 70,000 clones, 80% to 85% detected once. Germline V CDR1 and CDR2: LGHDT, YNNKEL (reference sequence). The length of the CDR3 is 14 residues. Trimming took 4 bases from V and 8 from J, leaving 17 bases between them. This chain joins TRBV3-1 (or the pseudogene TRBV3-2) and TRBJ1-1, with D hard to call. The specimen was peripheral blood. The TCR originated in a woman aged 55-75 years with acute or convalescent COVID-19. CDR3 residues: CASSPRLKGGEAFF. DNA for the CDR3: TGTGCCAGCAGCCCTCGACTGAAAGGAGGGGAAGCTTTCTTT.